The 9 T cell receptor beta chains given below trace back to one sample, sequenced in a study of tumor-infiltrating lymphocytes in primary liver carcinoma. The roughly 17-32 mg bulk tissue piece was not sorted before simultaneous RNA and DNA extraction. Reverse transcription of 500 ng total RNA with a constant-region primer produced TCR beta cDNA. Libraries for TCR beta were built through three nested multiplex PCR rounds, which together made up a slightly modified ARM-PCR procedure. Forward primers for TRBV1-TRBV30 and a C-beta reverse primer served the first two PCR rounds, at approximately 10 cycles each. TCRdb re-called the multiplex PCR reads through MiXCR, storing one row per CDR3 protein. The profile shows roughly 78,000 distinct CDR3 sequences, 65% to 75% of them singletons. The sample taken for sequencing was liver tumor tissue from sampling region 4. Subset here: tumor region T4, right-lateral pole. The receptor set was obtained from an older woman with primary liver carcinoma and hepatitis B virus infection.

Of note for this clonotype: A read error is likely, as this CDR3 ends without the conserved phenylalanine or tryptophan. Here the CDR3 reads CARSPTHNYGYTL. DNA of the CDR3: TGTGCCCGCAGCCCGACCCACAACTATGGCTACACCCTC. V usage is TRBV11-3 and J usage is TRBJ1-2; D gene ambiguous. The CDR3 covers 13 residues. The germline CDR1 and CDR2 sequences are SGHNT and YENEEA.

Of note for this clonotype: The junction does not match germline at one end; this may be a read error. The V and J genes are TRBV11-2 and TRBJ2-3; D is perhaps TRBD2 (6 bases). From germline, CDR1 is SGHAT and CDR2 FQNNGV. CDR3 length: 15 residues. For the CDR3, the DNA is TGTGCTAGCAACCCTGGACTAACGGGCCCAGATACGCAGTATTTT. This translates into CASNPGLTGPDTQYF. The variable domain in full, completed from reference TRBV11-2 and TRBJ2-3, reads EAGVAQSPRYKIIEKRQSVAFWCNPISGHATLYWYQQILGQGPKLLIQFQNNGVVDDSQLPKDRFSAERLKGVDSTLKIQPAKLEDSAVYLCASNPGLTGPDTQYFGPGTRLTVL.

The gene calls are TRBV29-1 and TRBJ2-2; TRBD2 might be the D (6 bases). The CDR3 is 15 residues long. Trimming shortened V by 4 bases and J by 13 bases, and 25 bases separated the two germline ends. The germline V gene has CDR1 SQVTM and CDR2 ANQGSEA. The CDR3 nucleotides are TGCAGCGTTGTCGGGGCGGGAAGAAGGACCGAGGGGCTGTTTTTT. This gives the protein CSVVGAGRRTEGLFF.

The chain carries TRBV6-1 and TRBJ2-1; D remains ambiguous. Germline CDR1 MNHNS, CDR2 SASEGT. The CDR3 extends over 12 amino acids. Between the trimmed V and J ends, which lost 4 bases and 9 bases, there was a span of 10 bases. In nucleotides, the CDR3 is TGTGCCAGCAGTGGAATAAGGCGTGAGCAGTTCTTC. Its translation: CASSGIRREQFF.

As for this clonotype: A much larger clone lies one base from this, so it may be a read error. The V call is TRBV5-8, the J call TRBJ2-2; 11 bases fit TRBD2. The CDR3 is made up of 16 amino acids. The germline V gene has CDR1 SGHTS and CDR2 YDEGEE. CDR3 amino acids: CASSTLGTSGTWELFF. The CDR3 region has the DNA TGTGCCAGCAGCACCCTCGGGACTAGCGGCACCTGGGAGCTGTTTTTT.

Turning to this clonotype: Sequence at one end of the junction differs from germline and may be a read error. V is TRBV5-1 and J is TRBJ1-2; TRBD1 matches at 7 bases. Germline CDR1 reads SGHRS; CDR2 reads YFSETQ. CDR3 length: 13 amino acids. CDR3 in amino acids: CASMSTGDYGYTF. In DNA, the CDR3 is TGCGCCAGCATGTCAACAGGGGACTATGGCTACACCTTT.

This clonotype has only a few counts. J is TRBJ1-2 and V is TRBV7-3; D is undetermined. The germline V gene has CDR1 SGHTA and CDR2 FQGTGA. The CDR3 is made up of 9 amino acids. Trimming left V 11 bases short and J 8 bases short, with 9 bases between. The CDR3 sequence is CARGEGYTF. CDR3 in DNA: TGTGCCCGAGGAGAAGGCTACACCTTC. The full variable domain, its missing parts supplied by reference TRBV7-3 and TRBJ1-2, is GAGVSQTPSNKVTEKGKYVELRCDPISGHTALYWYRQSLGQGPEFLIYFQGTGAADDSGLPNDRFFAVRPEGSVSTLKIQRTERGDSAVYLCARGEGYTFGSGTRLTVV.

This chain links TRBV4-2 with TRBJ2-2, with D perhaps matching TRBD1 (6 bases). The germline V gene has CDR1 LGHNA and CDR2 YNFKEQ. V was clipped by 5 bases and J by 9 bases, with 22 bases between them. CDR3 length: 16 residues. The CDR3, as DNA: TGTGCCAGCAGCAATGCTGTGGGGGCGAGAACCTGGGAGCTGTTTTTT. Residues: CASSNAVGARTWELFF.

As concerns this clonotype: The conserved final phenylalanine or tryptophan is absent from the CDR3, which likely points to a read error. The chain combines TRBV11-2 with TRBJ2-7; 10 nucleotides agree with TRBD2. V gave up 2 bases and J gave up 8 bases; unmatched junction bases: 9. This CDR3 comprises 15 residues. The germline gives CDR1 SGHAT, CDR2 FQNNGV. The CDR3 region is CASSLTLAGANKQYS. DNA for the CDR3: TGTGCCAGCAGCTTAACCCTAGCGGGGGCTAACAAGCAGTACTCC.